This T cell receptor (beta chain) was found in a study of blood T cell repertoires in COVID-19. Study information: The study drew acute and convalescent COVID-19 samples from the United States, Italy and Spain. T cells, B-cell-depleted T cells, or PBMCs supplied cDNA or gDNA.

Under the authors' procedure: Nucleated cell counts were estimated from reference gene primer amplification. Using immunoSEQ multiplex PCR, the repertoire was profiled, and TCRdb retains in-frame clones only, with some absent. V and J calls and clone size come straight from that table; D and trimming were deduced from the DNA. Among 240,000 or so clones listed, over 75% were seen once. V was shortened by 5 bases and J by 4 bases, with 14 bases between the two germline ends. The CDR3 sequence is 14 residues long. CDR1 is MNHEY, CDR2 SMNVEV, per germline (reference sequence). The receptor's source is a woman in her 30s with acute or convalescent COVID-19. The chain couples TRBV27 to TRBJ1-2, with D tentatively TRBD1 (6 bases). Material: peripheral blood. The CDR3 nucleotides are TGTGCCAGCAGTCTTAAGGACAGCGTCTATGGCTACACCTTC. It codes for CASSLKDSVYGYTF.